The 29 T cell receptor beta chains presented below share a single source sample, sequenced in a study of cytomegalovirus exposure and HLA in healthy donors. The PCR had 60 Vbeta and 13 Jbeta primers. Profiled with immunoSEQ multiplex PCR; TCRdb holds only in-frame clones, not every one. The ten most abundant clones cover 6.8% of a sample with about 110,000 clones. The sequenced material came from PBMCs. The receptor source for this set is a man aged 35-49 years in good health and CMV-seropositive.

The chain combines TRBV25-1 with TRBJ2-1; 10 nucleotides match TRBD2. Looked up from germline, CDR1 is MGHDK and CDR2 is SYGVNS. V was clipped by 6 bases and J by 7 bases; unmatched bases: 6. The CDR3 contains 14 residues. This CDR3 is CASRVSGRGNEQFF. The CDR3 nucleotides are TGTGCCAGCAGAGTCAGCGGGAGGGGGAATGAGCAGTTCTTC.

CDR3 sequence reads: CATVGRAGTDTQYF. CDR3 sequence (DNA): TGTGCCACCGTCGGGAGGGCGGGCACAGATACGCAGTATTTT. The V and J genes are TRBV15 and TRBJ2-3; TRBD2 agrees at 8 bases. V lost 8 bases and J lost 1; bases outside the gene matches: 5. Germline assignment: CDR1 LNHNV and CDR2 YYDKDF (reference sequence). The CDR3 runs to 14 residues. Full variable domain (rest looked up from reference TRBV15 and TRBJ2-3): DAMVIQNPRYQVTQFGKPVTLSCSQTLNHNVMYWYQQKSSQAPKLLFHYYDKDFNNEADTPDNFQSRRPNTSFCFLDIRSPGLGDTAMYLCATVGRAGTDTQYFGPGTRLTVL.

The J gene is TRBJ2-1, the V gene TRBV28, with D possibly being TRBD1 (6 bases). The germline V gene encodes CDR1 MDHEN and CDR2 SYDVKM. This CDR3 contains 16 residues. Trimming pared 5 bases from V and 4 bases from J, leaving 18 bases between. CDR3: CASSTTVRGSYNEQFF. For the CDR3, the DNA is TGTGCCAGCAGTACCACGGTCAGGGGTAGTTACAATGAGCAGTTCTTC.

This chain joins TRBV28 and TRBJ2-1; 7 nucleotides match TRBD1. The germline gives CDR1 MDHEN, CDR2 SYDVKM. The V gene end was trimmed by 6 bases and the J gene end by 6 bases; junction bases not matched to a gene: 8. This CDR3 has 14 residues. The CDR3 reads CASSQRQGRNEQFF. The CDR3 DNA reads as TGTGCCAGCAGCCAGCGACAGGGCCGCAATGAGCAGTTCTTC.

The chain uses TRBV11-3 and TRBJ2-1; no firm D call. Germline assignment: CDR1 SGHNT and CDR2 YENEEA. Trimming removed 5 bases from V and 0 bases from J, with 11 bases in between. The CDR3 totals 15 residues. The CDR3 region is CASSVDFSSYNEQFF. The CDR3 DNA is TGTGCCAGCAGCGTTGACTTCAGCTCCTACAATGAGCAGTTCTTC.

This chain connects TRBV10-3 to TRBJ2-5; 7 bases are shared with TRBD1. The trim removed 7 bases at V and 4 bases at J, leaving 3 bases unmatched. The CDR3 runs 12 residues. The germline V gene has CDR1 ENHRY and CDR2 SYGVKD. The CDR3 is CAIKAGGETQYF. CDR3 DNA sequence: TGTGCCATCAAGGCAGGGGGAGAGACCCAGTACTTC.

V is TRBV28 and J is TRBJ2-7; 7 bases line up with TRBD2. Germline V gives CDR1 MDHEN, CDR2 SYDVKM. The CDR3 consists of 11 residues. The ends lost 6 bases at V and 6 bases at J; junction bases unmatched: 2. The CDR3 bases are TGTGCCAGCAGCCCTAGCGGCGAGCAGTACTTC. It translates to CASSPSGEQYF.

The chain recombines TRBV28 with TRBJ1-2; TRBD1 might be the D (5 bases). Germline CDR1 MDHEN, CDR2 SYDVKM. Deletions cut 7 bases from V and 3 bases from J, with 15 bases between. This CDR3 spans 14 amino acids. The CDR3 reads CASTLPGSYYGYTF. The CDR3 region has the DNA TGTGCCAGCACCCTGCCAGGGTCCTACTATGGCTACACCTTC.

The genes are TRBV30 and TRBJ1-5; no definite D call. Germline V gene sequence: CDR1 GTSNPN, CDR2 SVGIG (reference sequence). V shed 2 bases and J shed 12 bases, with 14 bases lying between them. CDR3 length equals 12 residues. CDR3 sequence (DNA): TGTGCCTGGAGTCTCATCGGAGGCCGCCAGCATTTT. It is translated as CAWSLIGGRQHF. The full variable domain, with the rest looked up from reference TRBV30 and TRBJ1-5, is SQTIHQWPATLVQPVGSPLSLECTVEGTSNPNLYWYRQAAGRGLQLLFYSVGIGQISSEVPQNLSASRPQDRQFILSSKKLLLSDSGFYLCAWSLIGGRQHFGDGTRLSIL.

The chain carries TRBV6-5 and TRBJ2-7; 13 nucleotides agree with TRBD2. Germline V gene data show CDR1 as MNHEY and CDR2 as SVGAGI. V trimming: 4 bases; J trimming: 1 base; junction bases outside the gene matches: 4. The CDR3 consists of 16 residues. CDR3 nucleotides: TGTGCCAGCAGTTTACGGACTAGCGGGGGTTCCTACGAGCAGTACTTC. Translated: CASSLRTSGGSYEQYF.

V and J are TRBV11-2 and TRBJ1-4; 11 bases map to TRBD1. Germline V gene sequence: CDR1 SGHAT, CDR2 FQNNGV. With 4 bases clipped from V and 8 bases from J, the junction kept 6 bases outside the gene matches. CDR3 size: 15 residues. CDR3 region: CASSSRTGGIEKLFF. DNA of the CDR3: TGTGCCAGCAGCTCGCGGACAGGGGGCATCGAAAAACTGTTTTTT.

V gene TRBV13 combines with J gene TRBJ2-1; TRBD2 aligns across 9 bases. Trimming cost V 5 bases and J 6 bases; bases outside gene matches: 8. The CDR3 is 15 amino acids. In germline, CDR1 is PRHDT, CDR2 FYEKMQ (reference sequence). Written as DNA, the CDR3 is TGTGCCAGCAGCCGTGGGCGGGAGGGCCTCAATGAGCAGTTCTTC. It yields the protein CASSRGREGLNEQFF.

The chain carries TRBV10-3 and TRBJ2-1; tentatively, D is TRBD1 (6 bases). Germline V gene lookup returns CDR1 ENHRY and CDR2 SYGVKD. The CDR3 contains 13 residues. V lost 11 bases to trimming and J lost 8 bases, with 19 bases between them. The CDR3 DNA is TGTGCCTCCGGCAGGGGTATTATCGATGAGCAGTTCTTC. As protein: CASGRGIIDEQFF.

The chain is built from TRBV28 and TRBJ2-1; unclear D gene. V lost 5 bases to trimming and J lost 2 bases, with 7 bases between them. Looked up from germline, CDR1 is MDHEN and CDR2 is SYDVKM. The CDR3 has 13 residues. The DNA for the CDR3 is TGTGCCAGCAGTAATGGGCCCTACAATGAGCAGTTCTTC. It is translated as CASSNGPYNEQFF.

The V and J genes are TRBV28 and TRBJ2-7; 8 nucleotides match TRBD1. Per germline, CDR1 MDHEN and CDR2 SYDVKM. The ends lost 5 bases at V and 5 bases at J; junction bases unmatched: 8. The CDR3 is 14 residues long. CDR3 protein: CASSRQGFIDEQYF. In DNA, the CDR3 is TGTGCCAGCAGTAGACAGGGGTTTATCGACGAGCAGTACTTC.

The V gene is TRBV7-9, the J gene TRBJ1-2; TRBD1 might be the D (6 bases). V lost 0 bases to trimming and J lost 5 bases, with 10 bases between them. CDR1 is SEHNR, CDR2 FQNEAQ, per germline (reference sequence). The CDR3 sequence is 14 residues long. Here the CDR3 reads CASSLAPTGYGYTF. The CDR3 bases are TGTGCCAGCAGCTTAGCGCCGACAGGTTATGGCTACACCTTC.

The J gene is TRBJ2-1, the V gene TRBV30, with D unresolved. CDR1 GTSNPN and CDR2 SVGIG come from the germline V gene (reference sequence). Trimming shortened V by 4 bases and J by 0 bases, and 7 bases separated the two germline ends. The CDR3 totals 13 residues. As DNA, the CDR3 is TGTGCCTGGACCTCGAGCTCCTACAATGAGCAGTTCTTC. Translated: CAWTSSSYNEQFF. Filled out from reference TRBV30 and TRBJ2-1, the complete variable domain reads SQTIHQWPATLVQPVGSPLSLECTVEGTSNPNLYWYRQAAGRGLQLLFYSVGIGQISSEVPQNLSASRPQDRQFILSSKKLLLSDSGFYLCAWTSSSYNEQFFGPGTRLTVL.

The genes are TRBV14 and TRBJ2-3; D is undetermined. V was clipped by 1 base and J by 3 bases, with 11 bases between them. Germline V gene sequence: CDR1 SGHDN, CDR2 FVKESK. The CDR3 is made up of 15 amino acids. The chain's CDR3 is CASSQGRHSTDTQYF. In DNA form, the CDR3 reads TGTGCCAGCAGCCAAGGTCGGCACAGTACAGATACGCAGTATTTT.

The J gene is TRBJ1-1, the V gene TRBV27; D is unclear. The germline CDR1 and CDR2 sequences are MNHEY and SMNVEV (reference sequence). Trimming cost V 6 bases and J 0 bases, with 5 bases left between them. The CDR3 extends over 12 amino acids. The CDR3 DNA reads as TGTGCCAGCAGCGACATGAACACTGAAGCTTTCTTT. It codes for CASSDMNTEAFF.

Comments on this clone: An end of the junction does not agree with germline; a read error may underlie this. This rearrangement joins TRBV5-6 to TRBJ2-3; D gene uncertain. The CDR3 runs to 14 residues. Germline V gives CDR1 SGHDT, CDR2 YYEEEE. The CDR3 spells CASSLSYHTNTQYF. As DNA, the CDR3 is TGTGCCAGCAGCTTGTCTTACCACACAAATACGCAGTATTTT.

In DNA, the CDR3 is TGTGCCAGCAGTGATGAGGATGAGCAGTTCTTC. The encoded protein is CASSDEDEQFF. This chain joins TRBV2 and TRBJ2-1; no clear D gene. There are 11 residues in the CDR3. V shed 3 bases and J shed 8 bases, with 5 bases lying between them. Germline V gene data show CDR1 as SNHLY and CDR2 as FYNNEI.

The chain joins TRBV19 to TRBJ2-1; 13 bases align to TRBD2. Germline CDR1 LNHDA, CDR2 SQIVND (reference sequence). The CDR3 has 18 amino acids. V shed 3 bases and J 8 bases; nucleotides not matched to a gene: 13. The CDR3 nucleotides are TGTGCCAGTAGTATCCCCACACCCAGGACTAGCGGGAGACATGAGCAGTTCTTC. The encoded protein is CASSIPTPRTSGRHEQFF. The complete variable domain, with remaining parts taken from reference TRBV19 and TRBJ2-1, reads DGGITQSPKYLFRKEGQNVTLSCEQNLNHDAMYWYRQDPGQGLRLIYYSQIVNDFQKGDIAEGYSVSREKKESFPLTVTSAQKNPTAFYLCASSIPTPRTSGRHEQFFGPGTRLTVL.

The chain carries TRBV28 and TRBJ1-2; D call uncertain. This CDR3 spans 14 amino acids. V was cut by 6 bases and J by 7 bases, with 18 bases left in between. Germline V CDR1 and CDR2: MDHEN, SYDVKM. The CDR3 sequence is CASSPSGYGFGYTF. The CDR3 coding sequence is TGTGCCAGCAGCCCTTCTGGCTACGGGTTTGGCTACACCTTC.

The chain links TRBV18 to TRBJ1-5; 7 nucleotides agree with TRBD1. Trimming removed 6 bases from V and 4 bases from J; junction bases left unmatched: 6. CDR3 length: 14 residues. Germline CDR1 KGHSH, CDR2 LQKENI. The CDR3 is CASSPGTENQPQHF. The CDR3 bases are TGTGCCAGCTCCCCGGGGACAGAGAATCAGCCCCAGCATTTT. The full variable domain, with the rest looked up from reference TRBV18 and TRBJ1-5, is NAGVMQNPRHLVRRRGQEARLRCSPMKGHSHVYWYRQLPEEGLKFMVYLQKENIIDESGMPKERFSAEFPKEGPSILRIQQVVRGDSAAYFCASSPGTENQPQHFGDGTRLSIL.

The chain has TRBV11-3 and TRBJ2-4, with 8 bases identical to TRBD1. V dropped 5 bases and J dropped 8; count of bases not matched to a gene: 11. CDR3 length: 15 residues. The V gene's germline CDR1 is SGHNT and CDR2 YENEEA. Here the CDR3 DNA reads TGTGCCAGCAGCGCCGGACAGGGCGGAAAGGACATTCAGTACTTC. This codes for CASSAGQGGKDIQYF.

This sequence joins TRBV2 and TRBJ2-3, with 8 bases aligning to TRBD1. The ends lost 6 bases at V and 2 bases at J; junction bases unmatched: 7. From germline, CDR1 is SNHLY and CDR2 FYNNEI. The CDR3 totals 15 residues. CDR3 sequence reads: CASRGNRGATDTQYF. For the CDR3, the DNA is TGTGCCAGCAGAGGGAACAGGGGGGCCACAGATACGCAGTATTTT.

The chain links TRBV7-2 to TRBJ1-1; TRBD1 matches at 8 bases. Germline V lookup: CDR1 SGHTA, CDR2 FQGNSA. This CDR3 contains 16 residues. After removal of 5 bases from V and 2 bases from J, the junction contained 10 bases not matched to a gene. For the CDR3, the DNA is TGTGCCAGCAGCCCTCAGACAGGGGCTCTAAACACTGAAGCTTTCTTT. This encodes CASSPQTGALNTEAFF. The variable domain in full, completed from reference TRBV7-2 and TRBJ1-1, reads GAGVSQSPSNKVTEKGKDVELRCDPISGHTALYWYRQSLGQGLEFLIYFQGNSAPDKSGLPSDRFSAERTGGSVSTLTIQRTQQEDSAVYLCASSPQTGALNTEAFFGQGTRLTVV.

This chain's CDR3 is CASSLGSLANEQYF. CDR3 coding DNA: TGTGCCAGCAGTTTGGGGAGTTTGGCCAACGAGCAGTACTTC. The V call is TRBV27, the J call TRBJ2-7, with D maybe TRBD2 (5 bases). The CDR3 spans 14 residues. V shed 3 bases and J shed 5 bases, with 14 bases lying between them. Germline V gene data show CDR1 as MNHEY and CDR2 as SMNVEV (reference sequence).

The chain recombines TRBV28 with TRBJ1-1, with a possible D match to TRBD1 (6 bases). This CDR3 has 14 amino acids. V shed 5 bases and J shed 3 bases, with 13 bases lying between them. Germline CDR1 MDHEN, CDR2 SYDVKM. CDR3 nucleotide sequence: TGTGCCAGCAGTCGGAGCGGACAGTACACTGAAGCTTTCTTT. Translation: CASSRSGQYTEAFF.